This TCR beta chain is from a study of shared T cell receptors in the human thymus. The V end was cut by 3 bases, the J end by 4 bases, with 9 bases between. The germline V gene has CDR1 SGHAT and CDR2 FQNNGV. The CDR3 length is 13 residues. Generated by immunoSEQ multiplex PCR, the TCRdb table keeps only in-frame clones and is missing some. The sample yields hundreds of thousands of clones, approximately 95% seen once. The origin of this receptor is a human donor. Sequences were obtained from thymocytes. The rearrangement links TRBV11-2 to TRBJ1-1, with D unresolved. CDR3 region: CASSFKGFTEAFF. CDR3 nucleotides: TGTGCCAGCAGCTTTAAGGGATTCACTGAAGCTTTCTTT. Supplemented by reference TRBV11-2 and TRBJ1-1, the full variable domain reads EAGVAQSPRYKIIEKRQSVAFWCNPISGHATLYWYQQILGQGPKLLIQFQNNGVVDDSQLPKDRFSAERLKGVDSTLKIQPAKLEDSAVYLCASSFKGFTEAFFGQGTRLTVV.